A selection of T cell receptor beta chains follows, all from one sample in a study of human T cells and chemical hapten exposure. TCRdb used MiXCR to reprocess the RACE reads, holding one entry per CDR3 protein. The sample has tens of thousands of distinct CDR3 sequences; 7.4% are singletons. The material sequenced was whole blood. The receptors here all came from a human donor in good health. Some clones in this sample may be carry-over from other donors' samples. CDR3s include the opening cysteine and the closing phenylalanine or tryptophan. Fields, in order: D gene, J gene, clone size, V gene, CDR3 protein, CDR3 DNA. A D gene is named only where the DNA matches it firmly. Expanded clones get a size class; other rows say once, few or many, or leave the size out.

D: NA; J: TRBJ2-5; size: many; V: TRBV29-1; CDR3: CSVDTSRETQYF; DNA: TGCAGCGTTGATACTAGCAGAGAGACCCAGTACTTC
D: NA; J: TRBJ1-3; size: many; V: TRBV28; CDR3: CASSLWWGPARGTIYF; DNA: TGTGCCAGCAGTTTATGGTGGGGACCCGCGCGTGGCACCATATATTTT
D: NA; J: TRBJ2-1; size: many; V: TRBV12-3/TRBV12-4; CDR3: CASSRQVNEQFF; DNA: TGTGCCAGCAGTAGACAAGTTAATGAGCAGTTCTTC
D: NA; J: TRBJ1-1; size: few; V: TRBV7-9; CDR3: CASSPLTLNTEAFF; DNA: TGTGCCAGCAGTCCACTGACGTTGAACACTGAAGCTTTCTTT
D: NA; J: TRBJ2-1; size: many; V: TRBV20-1; CDR3: CSASGSQSKNEQFF; DNA: TGCAGTGCTAGCGGGAGTCAATCAAAGAATGAGCAGTTCTTC
D: NA; J: TRBJ1-2; size: many; V: TRBV16; CDR3: CASSQDPVSYGYTF; DNA: TGTGCCAGCAGCCAGGATCCGGTTTCCTATGGCTACACCTTC
D: TRBD1; J: TRBJ2-7; size: many; V: TRBV4-3; CDR3: CASSQTGTGSSNEQYF; DNA: TGCGCCAGCAGCCAAACCGGGACAGGGTCCTCCAACGAGCAGTACTTC
D: TRBD1; J: TRBJ1-1; size: many; V: TRBV29-1; CDR3: CSVGGDRGLVNTEAFF; DNA: TGCAGCGTGGGGGGGGACAGGGGGTTAGTGAACACTGAAGCTTTCTTT
D: NA; J: TRBJ1-2; size: many; V: TRBV6-6; CDR3: CATKLDDSTHPYGYTF; DNA: TGTGCCACCAAGTTAGATGACAGTACTCATCCCTATGGCTACACCTTC
D: NA; J: TRBJ2-5; size: many; V: TRBV28; CDR3: CASNRRRGETQYF; DNA: TGTGCCAGCAACAGGCGGAGGGGAGAGACCCAGTACTTC
D: NA; J: TRBJ2-1; size: NA; V: TRBV10-3; CDR3: CAISETAEEVDEQFF; DNA: TGTGCCATCAGTGAGACAGCGGAGGAGGTGGATGAGCAGTTCTTC
D: NA; J: TRBJ2-7; size: many; V: TRBV4-3; CDR3: CASSQDLQGYEQYF; DNA: TGCGCCAGCAGCCAAGATCTTCAGGGCTACGAGCAGTACTTC
D: TRBD1; J: TRBJ1-1; size: NA; V: TRBV11-2; CDR3: CASSLESGGIREAFF; DNA: TGTGCCAGCAGCTTAGAATCAGGGGGTATAAGGGAAGCTTTCTTT
D: TRBD2; J: TRBJ2-1; size: many; V: TRBV2; CDR3: CASSEPGGPNEQFF; DNA: TGTGCCAGCAGTGAGCCGGGAGGGCCTAATGAGCAGTTCTTC
D: TRBD1; J: TRBJ2-5; size: NA; V: TRBV5-1; CDR3: CASVTGQNRGETQYF; DNA: TGCGCCAGCGTAACGGGACAGAATCGAGGAGAGACCCAGTACTTC
D: NA; J: TRBJ2-5; size: many; V: TRBV5-1; CDR3: CASSLGTEETQYF; DNA: TGCGCCAGCAGCTTGGGGACCGAAGAGACCCAGTACTTC
D: NA; J: TRBJ1-5; size: many; V: TRBV5-1; CDR3: CASSLGPGRNQPQHF; DNA: TGCGCCAGCAGCTTGGGGCCGGGGAGGAATCAGCCCCAGCATTTT
D: NA; J: TRBJ1-2; size: many; V: TRBV2; CDR3: CASSEETRGKGYTF; DNA: TGTGCCAGCAGTGAAGAGACGAGGGGGAAGGGCTACACCTTC
D: TRBD1; J: TRBJ2-7; size: many; V: TRBV6-2/TRBV6-3; CDR3: CASRGSGGEEQYF; DNA: TGTGCCAGCAGAGGTTCAGGGGGCGAGGAGCAGTACTTC
D: NA; J: TRBJ1-2; size: many; V: TRBV5-1; CDR3: CASFPEGASYGYTF; DNA: TGCGCCAGCTTCCCTGAGGGAGCTTCCTATGGCTACACCTTC
D: NA; J: TRBJ1-4; size: NA; V: TRBV11-2; CDR3: CASSLNRGGNEKLFF; DNA: TGTGCCAGCAGCTTAAACAGAGGGGGTAATGAAAAACTGTTTTTT
D: NA; J: TRBJ2-7; size: few; V: TRBV28; CDR3: CASRTALRGSTYEQYF; DNA: TGTGCCAGCAGGACCGCTCTCAGGGGTTCAACCTACGAGCAGTACTTC
D: TRBD1; J: TRBJ2-1; size: many; V: TRBV6-4; CDR3: CASSQTGVDYNEQFF; DNA: TGTGCCAGCAGCCAGACAGGGGTGGACTACAATGAGCAGTTCTTC
D: NA; J: TRBJ1-1; size: medium-sized; V: TRBV3-1; CDR3: CASTPEGTRRNTEAFF; DNA: TGTGCCAGCACCCCCGAGGGGACACGGAGGAACACTGAAGCTTTCTTT
D: NA; J: TRBJ1-4; size: few; V: TRBV7-8; CDR3: CASSLGGTNEKLFF; DNA: TGTGCCAGCAGCTTAGGGGGTACTAATGAAAAACTGTTTTTT
D: TRBD2; J: TRBJ2-3; size: many; V: TRBV12-3/TRBV12-4; CDR3: CASSFRAGFTDTQYF; DNA: TGTGCCAGCAGTTTTAGAGCGGGGTTCACAGATACGCAGTATTTT
D: TRBD2; J: TRBJ2-3; size: many; V: TRBV9; CDR3: CASSVSGGARDTQYF; DNA: TGTGCCAGCAGCGTTAGCGGGGGGGCCAGGGATACGCAGTATTTT
D: NA; J: TRBJ2-3; size: many; V: TRBV28; CDR3: CASSFPKNRVEEPQDRDTQYF; DNA: TGTGCCAGCAGTTTCCCGAAAAACAGGGTCGAGGAACCTCAGGATCGGGATACGCAGTATTTT
D: TRBD2; J: TRBJ2-1; size: few; V: TRBV7-8; CDR3: CASSPGTSGGAVYEQFF; DNA: TGTGCCAGCAGCCCTGGGACTAGCGGGGGGGCGGTATATGAGCAGTTCTTC
D: NA; J: TRBJ2-7; size: many; V: TRBV2; CDR3: CASSLEEQYF; DNA: TGTGCCAGCAGCCTAGAAGAGCAGTACTTC
D: NA; J: TRBJ1-5; size: NA; V: TRBV19; CDR3: CASSGSVGQPQHF; DNA: TGTGCCAGTAGCGGGAGTGTTGGACAGCCCCAGCATTTT
D: TRBD1; J: TRBJ2-1; size: few; V: TRBV7-9; CDR3: CASSQDRGRYNEQFF; DNA: TGTGCCAGCAGCCAGGACAGGGGGCGATACAATGAGCAGTTCTTC
D: NA; J: TRBJ2-3; size: few; V: TRBV28; CDR3: CASSLLAADTQYF; DNA: TGTGCCAGCAGTTTATTGGCAGCCGATACGCAGTATTTT
D: TRBD1; J: TRBJ1-2; size: medium-sized; V: TRBV29-1; CDR3: CSADRGYGYTF; DNA: TGCAGCGCCGACAGGGGCTATGGCTACACCTTC
D: NA; J: TRBJ2-1; size: many; V: TRBV20-1; CDR3: CSARDLGGGDYNEQFF; DNA: TGCAGTGCTAGAGATTTGGGGGGCGGGGACTACAATGAGCAGTTCTTC
D: TRBD1; J: TRBJ2-1; size: medium-sized; V: TRBV7-2; CDR3: CASSFTGQMTIEQFF; DNA: TGTGCCAGCAGCTTTACGGGACAGATGACAATTGAGCAGTTCTTC
D: NA; J: TRBJ1-1; size: NA; V: TRBV27; CDR3: CASSLRSDGGNTEAFF; DNA: TGTGCCAGCAGTTTACGATCGGATGGGGGGAACACTGAAGCTTTCTTT
D: NA; J: TRBJ1-1; size: many; V: TRBV24-1; CDR3: CATSDSQGSEAFF; DNA: TGTGCCACCAGTGATTCCCAGGGATCCGAAGCTTTCTTT
D: TRBD1; J: TRBJ2-7; size: NA; V: TRBV5-1; CDR3: CASSSQGAQGEEQYF; DNA: TGCGCCAGCAGCTCACAGGGGGCGCAGGGAGAAGAGCAGTACTTC
D: NA; J: TRBJ1-2; size: NA; V: TRBV7-9; CDR3: CASSLKGSFYGYTF; DNA: TGTGCCAGCAGCTTAAAGGGGAGCTTCTATGGCTACACCTTC
D: NA; J: TRBJ2-3; size: many; V: TRBV6-1; CDR3: CASSAGSRTDTQYF; DNA: TGTGCCAGCAGCGCAGGATCTCGGACAGATACGCAGTATTTT
D: NA; J: TRBJ1-2; size: NA; V: TRBV12-3/TRBV12-4; CDR3: CASLRGRDPLANYGYPF; DNA: TGTGCCAGCCTCCGCGGCAGGGACCCTTTAGCTAACTATGGCTACCCCTTC
D: NA; J: TRBJ2-7; size: NA; V: TRBV20-1; CDR3: CSAQTDSYEQYF; DNA: TGCAGTGCTCAGACAGATTCCTACGAGCAGTACTTC
D: NA; J: TRBJ1-2; size: few; V: TRBV12-3/TRBV12-4; CDR3: CASRGANYGYTF; DNA: TGTGCCAGTAGGGGGGCTAACTATGGCTACACCTTC
D: NA; J: TRBJ1-1; size: NA; V: TRBV10-3; CDR3: CAIRKGGRNTEAFF; DNA: TGTGCCATCAGGAAGGGGGGCAGGAACACTGAAGCTTTCTTT
D: NA; J: TRBJ2-3; size: many; V: TRBV7-9; CDR3: CASSEHTDTQYF; DNA: TGTGCCAGCAGCGAACACACAGATACGCAGTATTTT
D: NA; J: TRBJ2-1; size: many; V: TRBV6-5; CDR3: CASRQGTYNEQFF; DNA: TGTGCCAGCAGACAGGGCACTTACAATGAGCAGTTCTTC
D: TRBD1; J: TRBJ1-4; size: few; V: TRBV29-1; CDR3: CGWTGGDEKLFF; DNA: TGCGGCTGGACAGGGGGAGATGAAAAACTGTTTTTT
D: NA; J: TRBJ1-2; size: many; V: TRBV12-3/TRBV12-4; CDR3: CASSLAGFGNGYTF; DNA: TGTGCCAGCAGTCTCGCTGGATTTGGAAATGGCTACACCTTC
D: TRBD2; J: TRBJ2-5; size: NA; V: TRBV5-1; CDR3: CASSWSGARGETQYF; DNA: TGCGCCAGCAGCTGGAGCGGGGCCAGAGGAGAGACCCAGTACTTC
D: NA; J: TRBJ1-4; size: NA; V: TRBV5-4; CDR3: CASSPGGAENEKLFF; DNA: TGTGCCAGCAGCCCTGGGGGAGCGGAGAATGAAAAACTGTTTTTT
D: NA; J: TRBJ1-5; size: NA; V: TRBV27; CDR3: CASSPQGSNQPQHF; DNA: TGTGCCAGCAGTCCCCAGGGGTCCAATCAGCCCCAGCATTTT
D: TRBD1; J: TRBJ2-2; size: many; V: TRBV2; CDR3: CASRATGGNTGELFF; DNA: TGTGCCAGCAGGGCGACAGGGGGGAACACCGGGGAGCTGTTTTTT
D: NA; J: TRBJ1-1; size: NA; V: TRBV10-3; CDR3: CATAGLTGSTEAFF; DNA: TGTGCCACCGCGGGACTCACGGGGAGCACTGAAGCTTTCTTT
D: NA; J: TRBJ1-2; size: many; V: TRBV3-1; CDR3: CASSRRQATNYGYTF; DNA: TGTGCCAGCAGCCGACGACAGGCTACTAACTATGGCTACACCTTC
D: NA; J: TRBJ1-1; size: NA; V: TRBV30; CDR3: CAWRDLGPEAFF; DNA: TGTGCCTGGAGGGACCTCGGCCCTGAAGCTTTCTTT